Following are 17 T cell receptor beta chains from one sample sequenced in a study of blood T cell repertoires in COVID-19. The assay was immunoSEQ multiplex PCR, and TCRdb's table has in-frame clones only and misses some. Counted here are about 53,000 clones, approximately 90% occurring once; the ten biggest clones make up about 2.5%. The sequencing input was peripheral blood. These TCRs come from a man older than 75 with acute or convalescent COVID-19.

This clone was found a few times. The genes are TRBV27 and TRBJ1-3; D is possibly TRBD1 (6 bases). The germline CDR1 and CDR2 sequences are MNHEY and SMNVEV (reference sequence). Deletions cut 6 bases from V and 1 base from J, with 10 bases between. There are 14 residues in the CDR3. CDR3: CASREQGSGNTIYF. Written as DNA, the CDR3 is TGTGCCAGCAGGGAACAGGGATCTGGAAACACCATATATTTT.

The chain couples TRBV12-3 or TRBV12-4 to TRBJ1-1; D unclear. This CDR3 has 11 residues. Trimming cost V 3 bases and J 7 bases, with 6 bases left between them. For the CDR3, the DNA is TGTGCCAGCAGTTTGACGGGTGAAGCTTTCTTT. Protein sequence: CASSLTGEAFF.

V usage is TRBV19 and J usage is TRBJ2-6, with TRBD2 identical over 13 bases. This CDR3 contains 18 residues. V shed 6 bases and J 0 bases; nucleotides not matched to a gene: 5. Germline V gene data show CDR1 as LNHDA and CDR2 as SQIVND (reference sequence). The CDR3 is CASRVTSGGISGANVLTF. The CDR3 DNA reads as TGTGCCAGTAGGGTGACTAGCGGGGGGATCTCTGGGGCCAACGTCCTGACTTTC.

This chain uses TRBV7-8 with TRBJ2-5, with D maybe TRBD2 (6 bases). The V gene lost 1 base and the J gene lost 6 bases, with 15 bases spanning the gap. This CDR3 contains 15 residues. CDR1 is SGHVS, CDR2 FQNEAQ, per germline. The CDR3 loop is CASSLGRADPQTQYF. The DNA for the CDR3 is TGTGCCAGCAGCTTAGGGAGGGCGGACCCCCAGACCCAGTACTTC. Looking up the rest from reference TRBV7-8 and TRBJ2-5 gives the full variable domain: GAGVSQSPRYKVAKRGQDVALRCDPISGHVSLFWYQQALGQGPEFLTYFQNEAQLDKSGLPSDRFFAERPEGSVSTLKIQRTQQEDSAVYLCASSLGRADPQTQYFGPGTRLLVL.

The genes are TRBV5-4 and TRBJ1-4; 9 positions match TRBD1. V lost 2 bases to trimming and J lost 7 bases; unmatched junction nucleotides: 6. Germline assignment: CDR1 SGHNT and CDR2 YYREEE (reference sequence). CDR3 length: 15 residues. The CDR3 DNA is TGTGCCAGCAGCTTTGACAGGGGGAAGGTTGAAAAACTGTTTTTT. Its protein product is CASSFDRGKVEKLFF.

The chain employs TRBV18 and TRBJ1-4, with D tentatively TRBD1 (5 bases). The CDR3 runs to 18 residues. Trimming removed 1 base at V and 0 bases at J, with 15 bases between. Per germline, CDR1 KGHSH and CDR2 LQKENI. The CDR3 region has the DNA TGTGCCAGCTCACCACGTTGGGGCAGGAAGACAACTAATGAAAAACTGTTTTTT. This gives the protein CASSPRWGRKTTNEKLFF.

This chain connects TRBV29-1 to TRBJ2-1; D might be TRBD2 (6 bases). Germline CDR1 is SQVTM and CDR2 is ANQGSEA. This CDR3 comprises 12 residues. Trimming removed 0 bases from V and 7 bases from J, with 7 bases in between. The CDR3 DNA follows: TGCAGCGTTGAAGAAGGAGGGAATGAGCAGTTCTTC. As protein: CSVEEGGNEQFF.

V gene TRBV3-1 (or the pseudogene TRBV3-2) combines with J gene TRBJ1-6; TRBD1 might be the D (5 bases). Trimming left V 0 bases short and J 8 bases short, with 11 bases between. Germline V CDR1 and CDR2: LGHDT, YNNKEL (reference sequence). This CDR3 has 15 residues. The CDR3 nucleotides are TGTGCCAGCAGCCAAGATGTGGGGGGATATTCACCCCTCCACTTT. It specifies CASSQDVGGYSPLHF.

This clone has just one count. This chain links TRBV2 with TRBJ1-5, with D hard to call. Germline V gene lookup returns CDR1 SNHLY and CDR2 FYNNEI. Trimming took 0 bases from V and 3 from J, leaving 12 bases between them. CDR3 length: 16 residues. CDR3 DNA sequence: TGTGCCAGCAGTGAAGCCGCGCGGGGTCTCAATCAGCCCCAGCATTTT. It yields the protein CASSEAARGLNQPQHF.

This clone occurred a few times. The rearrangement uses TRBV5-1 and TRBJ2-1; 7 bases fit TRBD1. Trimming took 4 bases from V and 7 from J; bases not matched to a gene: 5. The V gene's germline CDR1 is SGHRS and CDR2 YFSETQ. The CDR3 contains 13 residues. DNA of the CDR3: TGCGCCAGCAGCCAGGCACAGGGGAATGAGCAGTTCTTC. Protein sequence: CASSQAQGNEQFF.

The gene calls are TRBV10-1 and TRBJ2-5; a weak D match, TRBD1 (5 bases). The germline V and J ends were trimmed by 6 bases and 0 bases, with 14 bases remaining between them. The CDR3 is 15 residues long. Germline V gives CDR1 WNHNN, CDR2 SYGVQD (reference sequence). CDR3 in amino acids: CASSKVAGNQETQYF. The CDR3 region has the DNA TGCGCCAGCAGCAAAGTGGCAGGGAACCAAGAGACCCAGTACTTC.

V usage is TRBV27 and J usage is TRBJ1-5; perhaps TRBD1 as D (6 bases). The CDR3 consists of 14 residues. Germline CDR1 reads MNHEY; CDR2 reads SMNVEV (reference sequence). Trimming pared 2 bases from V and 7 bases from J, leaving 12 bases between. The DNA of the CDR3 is TGTGCCAGCAGTTTACTTGGGGGCCGCCAGCCCCAGCATTTT. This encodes CASSLLGGRQPQHF.

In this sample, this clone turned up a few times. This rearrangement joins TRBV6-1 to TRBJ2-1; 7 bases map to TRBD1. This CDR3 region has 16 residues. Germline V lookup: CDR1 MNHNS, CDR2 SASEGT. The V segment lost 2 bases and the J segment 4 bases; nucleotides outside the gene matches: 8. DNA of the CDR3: TGTGCCAGCAGTGAACCGACAGGGCCAACTTACAATGAGCAGTTCTTC. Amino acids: CASSEPTGPTYNEQFF.

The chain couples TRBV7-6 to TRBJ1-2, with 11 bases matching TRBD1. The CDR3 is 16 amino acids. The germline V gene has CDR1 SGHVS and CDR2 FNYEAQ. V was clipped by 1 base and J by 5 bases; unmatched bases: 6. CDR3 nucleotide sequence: TGTGCCAGCAGCTTAGGGCCCGGACAGGGGGCGTATGGCTACACCTTC. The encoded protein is CASSLGPGQGAYGYTF. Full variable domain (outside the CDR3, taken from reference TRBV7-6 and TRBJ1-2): GAGVSQSPRYKVTKRGQDVALRCDPISGHVSLYWYRQALGQGPEFLTYFNYEAQQDKSGLPNDRFSAERPEGSISTLTIQRTEQRDSAMYRCASSLGPGQGAYGYTFGSGTRLTVV.

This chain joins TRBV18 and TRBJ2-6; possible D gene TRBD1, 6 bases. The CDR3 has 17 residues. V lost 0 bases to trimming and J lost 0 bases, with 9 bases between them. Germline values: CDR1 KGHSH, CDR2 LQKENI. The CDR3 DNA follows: TGTGCCAGCTCACCACCCGGACAGCTCTCTGGGGCCAACGTCCTGACTTTC. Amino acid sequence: CASSPPGQLSGANVLTF.

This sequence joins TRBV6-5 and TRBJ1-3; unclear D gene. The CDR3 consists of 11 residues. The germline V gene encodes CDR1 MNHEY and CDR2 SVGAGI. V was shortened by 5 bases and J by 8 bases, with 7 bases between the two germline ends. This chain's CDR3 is CASSLGDTIYF. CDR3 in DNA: TGTGCCAGCAGTCTCGGAGACACCATATATTTT.

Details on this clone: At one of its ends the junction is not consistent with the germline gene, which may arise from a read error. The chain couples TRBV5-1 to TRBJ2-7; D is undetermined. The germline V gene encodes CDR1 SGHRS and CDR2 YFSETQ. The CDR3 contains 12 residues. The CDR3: CASSLVSHEQYF. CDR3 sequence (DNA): TGCGCCAGCAGCTTGGTCTCCCACGAGCAGTACTTC.